This T cell receptor (beta chain) is drawn from a study of T cells in Graves' hyperthyroidism and ophthalmopathy (dated by TCRdb to the late 2010s). About the full investigation: Peripheral blood samples were taken at the time of initial diagnosis, prior to any treatment. To identify distinguishing TCR V-J signatures, a discovery cohort of some 100 patients was used, comprising 43 with Graves' ophthalmopathy and 55 to 65 with stable Graves' hyperthyroidism. Whether ophthalmopathy could be predicted prospectively was tested in an independent validation cohort made up of fewer than 20 hyperthyroidism patients plus 17 patients who later progressed to ophthalmopathy. For training and testing, the 100 or so patients in the discovery cohort were randomly divided in a 7:3 ratio. In addition, the study compared T-cell repertoires in thyroid tissue and in blood from several Graves' hyperthyroidism patients. Following sampling, methimazole starting at 30 mg daily was given to hyperthyroidism patients, and high-dose intravenous methylprednisolone was given to ophthalmopathy patients. The paper describes TCR Vbeta CDR3 sequencing of some 130 peripheral blood samples, made up of 43 ophthalmopathy patients, 70 to 80 hyperthyroidism patients and 17 progressor patients. Here is what the overall study found, with its caveats: A 13 V-J signature model separated ophthalmopathy from stable hyperthyroidism, with 87.88% sensitivity and 81.08% specificity in cross-validation and 80%/75% in testing. Blood samples also contained most of the expanded thyroid clonotypes (frequency above 0.001), which suggests that blood repertoires may reflect thyroid immune responses. No statistical method was used to fix the sample size in advance, and group allocation was not hidden from the investigators. In validation, the model predicted progression to ophthalmopathy a median of roughly 6.5 months before onset, with over 60% sensitivity and about 75% specificity.

This clonotype was recorded at least ten times. Its binding antigen is unknown. Per-base quality was not reported, and no clone a single base away is much larger than it. TCR beta CDR3 regions were amplified from RNA transcripts. For the first round of RT-PCR on the TCR CDR3, the HTBI primer set was used together with the Qiagen OneStep RT-PCR kit. Libraries were constructed in a second round of multiplex PCR, after which size selection and purification were performed. The libraries were sequenced on an Illumina HiSeq2000 using paired-end 100 bp reads. In the original analysis: Raw data were processed with SOAPnuke, discarding reads with adapters, uncalled bases, mean Phred below 15, or no exact constant-primer or identifier match. COPE v1.2.5 was used to merge the high-quality paired reads, and each unique nucleotide sequence was defined as a clonotype. Clonotypes were aligned to IMGT TRBV, TRBD and TRBJ reference segments using MiTCR v1.1. Only V-J combinations with frequency above 0.0001, covering 98% to 99.2% of repertoires, were analysed. The TCS score was defined as F50 (clonal expansion) divided by E x V (chaos), with BLOSUM62-based TCRdist calculated between CDR3 peptides within each V-J. Welch's t-statistics and random forest reduced around 550 V-J features to about 13, which were used in a naive Bayes classifier (R e1071). TCRdb took the public reads, trimmed them with fastp at Q25, ran MiXCR for clone calling and kept in-frame beta chains. One record per CDR3 amino acid sequence lists the most common genes and DNA. TCRdb, rather than the study authors, made the V and J calls. The sample table records roughly 640,000 distinct CDR3 sequences; more than 15% of these occur just once. Approximately 3.5% of the sample belongs to the ten largest clones.

Ophthalmopathy patients had moderately to severely active disease, Clinical Activity Score of at least 3, NOSPECS grade of at least 4, and duration under 3 months. Any patient with an uncontrolled infection, another autoimmune disease, pregnancy or lactation was excluded. Diagnoses were based on clinical symptoms, serum thyroxine and TRAb, thyroid ultrasound and orbital computed tomography. PBMCs were isolated from around 10 ml of fresh peripheral blood by Ficoll-Paque density gradient centrifugation. Trizol reagent was used to extract total RNA, and RNA quality was then checked on an Agilent 2100 Bioanalyzer. What was sequenced was blood. The receptor was isolated from a woman between 40 and 55 years old with Graves' ophthalmopathy.

The DNA sequence is TGTGCCAGCCTCGCCGGGCCTAGAGGGACTGAAGCTTTCTTT. Translated, this gives CASLAGPRGTEAFF. The chain uses TRBV6-1 and TRBJ1-1; the D gene remains uncertain. Via the germline V gene, CDR1 is MNHNS and CDR2 SASEGT. V is reduced by 8 bases and J by 5 bases, leaving a spacing of 18 bases between them. From cysteine to phenylalanine, the CDR3 is 14 amino acids long. Only CDR3 DNA remains: 42 bases, in frame from the first base.